This TCR beta chain was profiled in a study of T cell responses to AZD1222 COVID-19 vaccine. Profiled with immunoSEQ multiplex PCR; TCRdb holds only in-frame clones, not every one. This repertoire shows around 140,000 clones, less than 95% found once; its top ten account for around 8%. About this clone: The antigen is not known.

General observations from the study: Spike-specific TCR breadth and depth rose after two AZD1222 doses. Donor demographics were predominantly white British with a female majority; clonal diversity may be underestimated. Only six or seven AZD1222 recipients tested seropositive at baseline. Repertoire sampling occurred only after the peak T cell response.

This TCR derives from an adult who received the MenACWY meningococcal vaccine as a control. Sequenced material: peripheral blood, taken 28 days after the second dose of the MenACWY control vaccine.

The CDR3 here is CASSGLNQPQHF. Here the CDR3 DNA reads TGTGCCAGCAGTGGGCTTAATCAGCCCCAGCATTTT. The chain uses TRBV6-6 and TRBJ1-5; D remains unclear. V was trimmed by 5 bases and J by 4 bases, leaving 6 bases between them. The CDR3 is made up of 12 amino acids. Per germline, CDR1 MNHNY and CDR2 SVGAGI (reference sequence).